One T cell receptor (beta chain) is described in this entry. What it binds is unknown. Positive magnetic bead selection, which isolated the CD4+ and CD8+ cells, was followed by a flow cytometry check of purity. This sample is part of a study of somatic mutations in cytotoxic T cells in rheumatoid arthritis. The method was immunoSEQ multiplex PCR; TCRdb's version includes in-frame clones alone and lacks a portion of them. The sample gives several thousand clones, around 84% of which show up once; approximately 4.6% is in the top ten. General observations from the study: Over 20% of CD8+ cells belonged to the largest CD8+ clone in about an eighth of the roughly 65 patients. The slight TRBV07 underrepresentation in rheumatoid arthritis patients received no adjustment for multiple comparisons.

The CDR3 loop spans 14 amino acids. Trimming left V 5 bases short and J 6 bases short, with 17 bases between. The germline CDR1 and CDR2 sequences are SGHDT and YYEEEE. This receptor was identified in an adult with rheumatoid arthritis. Input material: CD8+ T cells sorted from blood. This chain joins TRBV5-6 and TRBJ1-1; no clear D. CDR3 in amino acids: CASSLNLGRAEAFF. The CDR3 nucleotides are TGTGCCAGCAGTCTGAATCTGGGAAGGGCTGAAGCTTTCTTT.